The source of this TCR beta chain is a study of CD8 T cells in Susac syndrome. Random hexamers were used to reverse transcribe the RNA input (about 0.45 to 1 ug). An immunoSEQ multiplex PCR amplified TCR beta CDR3 over 54 Vbeta and 13 Jbeta. Using its own MiXCR run on the immunoSEQ multiplex PCR reads, TCRdb lists one record per CDR3 protein. Here the sample spans 100,000 to 150,000 distinct CDR3 sequences, roughly 94% being singletons. V lost 6 bases to trimming and J lost 3 bases, with 11 bases between them. This CDR3 is 13 amino acids long. The V gene's germline CDR1 is SEHNR and CDR2 FQNEAQ (reference sequence). CD8+ and CD4+ T cells circulating in blood were sequenced for TCR beta. The TEMRA cells underwent FACS enrichment, while the CD8+ and CD4+ T cells underwent negative isolation.

Sequenced material: CD4+ T cells from PBMCs. The sequence was obtained from a human donor with multiple sclerosis. The chain employs TRBV7-9 and TRBJ1-1; D is possibly TRBD1 (5 bases). The CDR3: CASRVGGYTEAFF. CDR3 coding DNA: TGTGCCAGCAGGGTCGGGGGGTACACTGAAGCTTTCTTT.